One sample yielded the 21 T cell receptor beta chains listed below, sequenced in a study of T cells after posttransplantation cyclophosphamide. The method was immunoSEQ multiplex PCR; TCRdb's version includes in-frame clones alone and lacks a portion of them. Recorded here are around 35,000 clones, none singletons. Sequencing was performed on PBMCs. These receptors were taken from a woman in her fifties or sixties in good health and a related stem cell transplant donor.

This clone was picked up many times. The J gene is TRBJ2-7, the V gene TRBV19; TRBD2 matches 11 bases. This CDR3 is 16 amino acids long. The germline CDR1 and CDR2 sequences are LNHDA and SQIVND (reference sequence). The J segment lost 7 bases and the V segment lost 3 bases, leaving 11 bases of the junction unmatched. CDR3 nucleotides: TGTGCCAGTAGTATTTCTCTAGCGGGAGGAGCTGGGGAGCAGTACTTC. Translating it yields CASSISLAGGAGEQYF.

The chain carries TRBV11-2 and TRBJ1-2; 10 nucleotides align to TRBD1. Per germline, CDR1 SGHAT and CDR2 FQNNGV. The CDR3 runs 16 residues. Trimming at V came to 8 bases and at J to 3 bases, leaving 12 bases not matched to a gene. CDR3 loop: CASGTGTGELDYGYTF. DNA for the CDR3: TGTGCCAGCGGTACCGGGACAGGGGAATTAGACTATGGCTACACCTTC.

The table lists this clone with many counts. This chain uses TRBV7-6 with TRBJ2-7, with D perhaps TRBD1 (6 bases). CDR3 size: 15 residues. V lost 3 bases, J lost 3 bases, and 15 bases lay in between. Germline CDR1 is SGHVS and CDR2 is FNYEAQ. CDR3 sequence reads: CASSFRRGYNYEQYF. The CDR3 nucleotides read TGTGCCAGCAGCTTTCGAAGGGGGTACAACTACGAGCAGTACTTC.

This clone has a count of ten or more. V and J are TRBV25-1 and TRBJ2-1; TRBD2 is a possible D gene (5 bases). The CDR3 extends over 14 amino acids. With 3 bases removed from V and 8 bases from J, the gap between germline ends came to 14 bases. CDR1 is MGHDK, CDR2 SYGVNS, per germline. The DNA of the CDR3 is TGTGCCAGCAGTGATTATGGACTTGGCGATGAGCAGTTCTTC. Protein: CASSDYGLGDEQFF.

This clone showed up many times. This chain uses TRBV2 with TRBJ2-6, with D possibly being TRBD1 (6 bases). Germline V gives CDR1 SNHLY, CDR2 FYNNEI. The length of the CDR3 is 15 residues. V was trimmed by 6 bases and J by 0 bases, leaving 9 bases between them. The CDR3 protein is CASSSDSSGANVLTF. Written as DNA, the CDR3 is TGTGCCAGCAGCTCGGACAGCTCTGGGGCCAACGTCCTGACTTTC.

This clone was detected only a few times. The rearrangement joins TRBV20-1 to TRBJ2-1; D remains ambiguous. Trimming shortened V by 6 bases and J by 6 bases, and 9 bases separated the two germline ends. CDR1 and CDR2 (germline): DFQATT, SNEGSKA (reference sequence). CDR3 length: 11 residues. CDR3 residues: CSAAASNEQFF. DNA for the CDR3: TGCAGTGCGGCAGCGTCCAATGAGCAGTTCTTC.

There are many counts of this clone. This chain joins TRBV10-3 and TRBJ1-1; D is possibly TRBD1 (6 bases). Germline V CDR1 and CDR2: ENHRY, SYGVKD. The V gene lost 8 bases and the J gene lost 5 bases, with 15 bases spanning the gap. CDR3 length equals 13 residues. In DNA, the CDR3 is TGTGCCATCGGGGACAAGGAGAGGACTGAAGCTTTCTTT. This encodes CAIGDKERTEAFF.

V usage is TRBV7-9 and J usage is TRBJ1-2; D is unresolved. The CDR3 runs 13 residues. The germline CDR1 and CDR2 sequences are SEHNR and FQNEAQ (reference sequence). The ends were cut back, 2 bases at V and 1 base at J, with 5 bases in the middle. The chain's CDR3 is CASSLPINYGYTF. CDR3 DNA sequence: TGTGCCAGCAGCTTACCCATTAACTATGGCTACACCTTC.

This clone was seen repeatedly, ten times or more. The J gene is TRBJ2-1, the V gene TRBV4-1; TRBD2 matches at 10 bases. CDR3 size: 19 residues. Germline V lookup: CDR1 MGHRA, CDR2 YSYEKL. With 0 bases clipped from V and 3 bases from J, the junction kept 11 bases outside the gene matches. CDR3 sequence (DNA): TGCGCCAGCAGCCAAGATATCCCTATAGCGGGAGGCTTCTACAATGAGCAGTTCTTC. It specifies CASSQDIPIAGGFYNEQFF.

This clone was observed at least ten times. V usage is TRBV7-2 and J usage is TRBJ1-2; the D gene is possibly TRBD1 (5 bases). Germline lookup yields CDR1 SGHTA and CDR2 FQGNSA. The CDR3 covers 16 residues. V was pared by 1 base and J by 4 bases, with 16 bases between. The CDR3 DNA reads TGTGCCAGCAGCTTAGAGGGTGCGGGGGGACCCTATGGCTACACCTTC. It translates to CASSLEGAGGPYGYTF. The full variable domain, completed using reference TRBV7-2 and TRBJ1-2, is GAGVSQSPSNKVTEKGKDVELRCDPISGHTALYWYRQSLGQGLEFLIYFQGNSAPDKSGLPSDRFSAERTGGSVSTLTIQRTQQEDSAVYLCASSLEGAGGPYGYTFGSGTRLTVV.

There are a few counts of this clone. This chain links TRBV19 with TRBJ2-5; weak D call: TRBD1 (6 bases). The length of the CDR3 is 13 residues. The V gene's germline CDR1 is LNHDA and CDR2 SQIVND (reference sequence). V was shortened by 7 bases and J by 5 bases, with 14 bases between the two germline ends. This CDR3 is CASTLQGSETQYF. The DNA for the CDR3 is TGTGCCAGTACCTTACAGGGCTCTGAGACCCAGTACTTC.

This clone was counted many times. The CDR3 sequence: CASSPQGNYGYTF. The CDR3 bases are TGTGCCAGCAGTCCTCAGGGTAACTATGGCTACACCTTC. V and J are TRBV12-3 or TRBV12-4 and TRBJ1-2, with D perhaps TRBD1 (5 bases). Between the trimmed V and J ends, which lost 5 bases and 1 base, there was a span of 8 bases. The CDR3 runs to 13 residues.

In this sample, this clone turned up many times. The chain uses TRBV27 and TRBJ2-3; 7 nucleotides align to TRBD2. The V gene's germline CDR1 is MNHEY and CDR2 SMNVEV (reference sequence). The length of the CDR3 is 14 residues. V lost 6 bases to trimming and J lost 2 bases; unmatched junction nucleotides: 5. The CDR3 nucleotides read TGTGCCAGCAGGTCTAGCGGTTTCACAGATACGCAGTATTTT. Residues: CASRSSGFTDTQYF.

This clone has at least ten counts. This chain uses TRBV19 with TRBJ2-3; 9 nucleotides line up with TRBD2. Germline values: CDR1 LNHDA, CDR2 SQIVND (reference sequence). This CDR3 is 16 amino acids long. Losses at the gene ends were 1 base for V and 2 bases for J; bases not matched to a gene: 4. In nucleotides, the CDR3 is TGTGCCAGTAGTATAGGACTAGCGGAGACCACAGATACGCAGTATTTT. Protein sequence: CASSIGLAETTDTQYF.

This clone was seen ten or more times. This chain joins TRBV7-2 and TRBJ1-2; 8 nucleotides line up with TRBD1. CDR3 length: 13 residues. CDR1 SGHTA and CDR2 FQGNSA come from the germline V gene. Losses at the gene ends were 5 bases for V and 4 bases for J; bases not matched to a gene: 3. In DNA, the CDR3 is TGTGCCAGCAGCCCAGGACAGGGCTATGGCTACACCTTC. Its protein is CASSPGQGYGYTF.

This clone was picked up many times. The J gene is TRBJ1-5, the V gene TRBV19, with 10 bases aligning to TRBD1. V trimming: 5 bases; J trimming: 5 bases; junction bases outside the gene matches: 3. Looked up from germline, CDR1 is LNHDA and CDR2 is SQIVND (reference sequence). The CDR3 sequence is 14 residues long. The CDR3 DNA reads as TGTGCCAGTAGTCCCGGGACAGGGGATCAGCCCCAGCATTTT. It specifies CASSPGTGDQPQHF. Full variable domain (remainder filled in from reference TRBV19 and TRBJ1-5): DGGITQSPKYLFRKEGQNVTLSCEQNLNHDAMYWYRQDPGQGLRLIYYSQIVNDFQKGDIAEGYSVSREKKESFPLTVTSAQKNPTAFYLCASSPGTGDQPQHFGDGTRLSIL.

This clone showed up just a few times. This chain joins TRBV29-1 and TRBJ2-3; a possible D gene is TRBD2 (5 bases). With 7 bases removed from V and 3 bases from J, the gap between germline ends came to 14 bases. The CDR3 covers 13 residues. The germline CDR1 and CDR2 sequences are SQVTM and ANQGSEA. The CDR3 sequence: CSARLSGTDTQYF. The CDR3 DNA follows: TGCAGCGCCCGTTTATCGGGGACAGATACGCAGTATTTT.

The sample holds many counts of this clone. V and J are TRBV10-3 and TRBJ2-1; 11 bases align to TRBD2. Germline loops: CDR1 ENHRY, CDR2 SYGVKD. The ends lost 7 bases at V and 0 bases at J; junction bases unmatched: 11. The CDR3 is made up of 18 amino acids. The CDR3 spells CAITRTSGPSRSYNEQFF. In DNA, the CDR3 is TGTGCCATCACCCGGACTAGCGGGCCTAGCCGCTCCTACAATGAGCAGTTCTTC.

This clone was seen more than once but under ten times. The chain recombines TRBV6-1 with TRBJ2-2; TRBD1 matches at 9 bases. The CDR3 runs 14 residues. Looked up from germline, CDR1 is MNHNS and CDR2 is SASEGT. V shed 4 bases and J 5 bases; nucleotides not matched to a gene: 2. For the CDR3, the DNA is TGTGCCAGCAGTGCCGGGACAGGGACCGGGGAGCTGTTTTTT. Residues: CASSAGTGTGELFF.

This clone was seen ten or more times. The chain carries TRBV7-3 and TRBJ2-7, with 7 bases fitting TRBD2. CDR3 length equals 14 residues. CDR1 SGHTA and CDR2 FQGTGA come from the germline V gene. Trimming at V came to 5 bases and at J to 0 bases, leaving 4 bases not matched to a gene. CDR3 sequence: CASSPGLNSYEQYF. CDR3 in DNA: TGTGCCAGCAGCCCGGGACTAAACTCCTACGAGCAGTACTTC.

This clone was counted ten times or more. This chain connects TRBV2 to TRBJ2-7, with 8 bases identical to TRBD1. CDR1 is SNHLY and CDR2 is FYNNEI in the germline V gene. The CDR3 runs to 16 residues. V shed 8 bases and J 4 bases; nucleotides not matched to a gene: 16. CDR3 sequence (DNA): TGTGCCAGCCTTGAAAGCGGACAGGGAGGTTGGTACGAGCAGTACTTC. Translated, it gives CASLESGQGGWYEQYF.